This T cell receptor beta chain was found in a study of T cells after yellow fever vaccination. Synthesis of TCR cDNA relied on 5'RACE template switching, which attached a universal primer site and UMIs. TCRdb ran MiXCR on the 5' RACE reads and lists one entry per CDR3 protein. The sample lists hundreds of thousands of distinct CDR3 sequences, approximately 10% seen once, with around 19% in the top ten. Study outcomes and limitations: CD4 and CD8 compartments shared a small share of clonotypes.

About this clonotype itself: Its antigen is as yet unknown.

CDR3 length: 16 residues. V shed 5 bases and J shed 7 bases, with 21 bases lying between them. In germline, CDR1 is SGHVS, CDR2 FNYEAQ. The sequence derives from a man aged 18 to 35 who received the YFV17D yellow fever vaccine. This specimen was PBMCs, taken on the day of the first yellow fever vaccination. The rearrangement links TRBV7-6 to TRBJ2-1, with a weak D call TRBD2 (7 bases). The CDR3 here is CASSPEVGGLWNEQFF. The CDR3 DNA reads TGTGCCAGCAGCCCCGAGGTGGGGGGGCTTTGGAATGAGCAGTTCTTC.